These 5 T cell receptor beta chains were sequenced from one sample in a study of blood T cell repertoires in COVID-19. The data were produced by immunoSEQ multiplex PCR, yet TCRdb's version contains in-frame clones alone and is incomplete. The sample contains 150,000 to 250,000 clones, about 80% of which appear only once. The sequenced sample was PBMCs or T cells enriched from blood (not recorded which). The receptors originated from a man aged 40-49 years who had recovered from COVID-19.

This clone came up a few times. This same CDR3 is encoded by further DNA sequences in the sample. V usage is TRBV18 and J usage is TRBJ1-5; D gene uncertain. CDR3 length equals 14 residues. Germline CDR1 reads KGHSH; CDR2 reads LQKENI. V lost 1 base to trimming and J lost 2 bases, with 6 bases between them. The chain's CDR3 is CASSPRRGNQPQHF. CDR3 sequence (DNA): TGTGCCAGCTCACCACGGCGGGGCAATCAGCCCCAGCATTTT.

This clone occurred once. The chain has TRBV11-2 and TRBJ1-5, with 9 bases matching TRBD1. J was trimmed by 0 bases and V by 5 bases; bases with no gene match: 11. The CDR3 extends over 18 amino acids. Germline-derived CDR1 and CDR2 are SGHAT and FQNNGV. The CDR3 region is CASSAETGGKDSNQPQHF. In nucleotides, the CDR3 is TGTGCCAGCAGCGCGGAGACAGGGGGTAAGGATAGCAATCAGCCCCAGCATTTT.

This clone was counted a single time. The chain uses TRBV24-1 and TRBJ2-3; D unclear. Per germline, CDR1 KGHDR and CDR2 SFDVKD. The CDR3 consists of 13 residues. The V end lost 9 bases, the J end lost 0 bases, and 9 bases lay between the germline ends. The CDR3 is CATSLFSTDTQYF. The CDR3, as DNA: TGTGCCACCTCGTTATTCAGCACAGATACGCAGTATTTT.

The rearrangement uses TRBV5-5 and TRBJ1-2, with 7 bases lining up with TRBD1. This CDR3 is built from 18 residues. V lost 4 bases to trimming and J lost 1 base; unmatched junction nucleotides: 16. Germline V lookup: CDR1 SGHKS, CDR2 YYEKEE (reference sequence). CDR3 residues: CASSPPHSWDSLNYGYTF. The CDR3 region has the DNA TGTGCCAGCAGCCCGCCTCACTCCTGGGACAGCCTTAACTATGGCTACACCTTC.

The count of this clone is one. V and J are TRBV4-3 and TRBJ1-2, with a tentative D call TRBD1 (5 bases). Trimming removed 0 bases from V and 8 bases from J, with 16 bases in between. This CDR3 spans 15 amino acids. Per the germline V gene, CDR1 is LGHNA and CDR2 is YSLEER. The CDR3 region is CASSQDRLGQSGYTF. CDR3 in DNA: TGCGCCAGCAGCCAAGATCGGTTGGGGCAGTCAGGCTACACCTTC.